Detailed here is one TCR beta chain. The data were obtained in a study of blood T cell repertoires in COVID-19. Study at large: COVID-19 samples from acute and convalescent phases originated in the United States, Italy and Spain. PBMCs, B-cell-depleted T cells, or T cells provided the cDNA or gDNA that made up the material.

Methods used by the authors: Nucleated cell counts were estimated from reference gene primer amplification. Measured with immunoSEQ multiplex PCR; TCRdb has only the in-frame clones, and not every one. V, J and clone size are those of that table, while D and trimming were read from the DNA. The data hold fewer than 55,000 clones, with roughly 89% observed a single time. The CDR3 spans 15 residues. The germline V gene has CDR1 MDHEN and CDR2 SYDVKM. The ends lost 6 bases at V and 8 bases at J; junction bases unmatched: 11. Specimen: peripheral blood. V is TRBV28 and J is TRBJ2-1, with 9 positions matching TRBD1. This clonotype was sampled from an elderly man with active or convalescent COVID-19. CDR3 amino acids: CASRVPGQGPHEQFF. CDR3 DNA: TGTGCCAGCAGGGTACCGGGACAGGGCCCCCATGAGCAGTTCTTC.